The clone carrying this T cell receptor beta chain was detected only a few times. Sequencing used immunoSEQ multiplex PCR; TCRdb keeps in-frame clones, though not all of them. Among about 9,300 clones, approximately 70% were seen once, and the ten largest hold under 25%. Trimming stripped 9 bases from V and 3 bases from J, with 9 bases between. The CDR3 is 11 residues long. Germline values: CDR1 MNHEY, CDR2 SMNVEV (reference sequence). This specimen comes from a study of ipilimumab plus nivolumab after autologous stem cell transplantation. In the study overall: Patients received a median of about five ipilimumab and eight or nine nivolumab doses. Myeloma cases were transplant-naive high-risk or relapsed within 3 years post first autologous transplant.

Starting 14 to 28 days after autologous transplant, ipilimumab 1 mg/kg was given. Dosing: nivolumab 3 mg/kg IV, weeks 1, 4, 7, 10, then every two weeks to week 26. The V gene is TRBV27, the J gene TRBJ2-7, with D perhaps given as TRBD1 or TRBD2 (5 bases each). The receptor was isolated from a female donor with multiple myeloma. Material: PBMCs, obtained in a trial of ipilimumab plus nivolumab as post-transplant consolidation. This CDR3 reads CASGTIYEQYF. Here the CDR3 DNA reads TGTGCCAGTGGGACGATCTACGAGCAGTACTTC.